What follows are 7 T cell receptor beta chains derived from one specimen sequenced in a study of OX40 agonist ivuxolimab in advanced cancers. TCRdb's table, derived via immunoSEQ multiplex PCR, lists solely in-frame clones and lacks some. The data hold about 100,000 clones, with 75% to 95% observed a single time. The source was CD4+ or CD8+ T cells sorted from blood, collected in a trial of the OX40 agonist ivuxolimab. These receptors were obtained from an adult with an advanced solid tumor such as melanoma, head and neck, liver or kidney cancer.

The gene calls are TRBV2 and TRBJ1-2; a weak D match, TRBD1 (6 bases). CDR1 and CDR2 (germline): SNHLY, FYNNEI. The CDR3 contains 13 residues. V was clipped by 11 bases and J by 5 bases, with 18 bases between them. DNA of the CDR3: TGTGCCGTGCAACGGACAGTCGAATATGGCTACACCTTC. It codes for CAVQRTVEYGYTF.

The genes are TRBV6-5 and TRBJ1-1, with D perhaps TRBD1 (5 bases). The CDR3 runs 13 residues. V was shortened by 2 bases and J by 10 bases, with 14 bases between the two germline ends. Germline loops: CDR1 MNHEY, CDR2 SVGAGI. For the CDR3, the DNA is TGTGCCAGCAGTTACGCACGTGCCGGGACAGCTTTCTTT. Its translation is CASSYARAGTAFF.

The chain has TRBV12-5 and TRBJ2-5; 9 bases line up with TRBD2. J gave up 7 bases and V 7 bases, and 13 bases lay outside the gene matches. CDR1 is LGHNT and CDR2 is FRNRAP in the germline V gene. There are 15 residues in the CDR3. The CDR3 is CASARVAGAGGTQYF. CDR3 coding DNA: TGTGCTAGTGCCCGCGTAGCGGGGGCTGGGGGGACCCAGTACTTC.

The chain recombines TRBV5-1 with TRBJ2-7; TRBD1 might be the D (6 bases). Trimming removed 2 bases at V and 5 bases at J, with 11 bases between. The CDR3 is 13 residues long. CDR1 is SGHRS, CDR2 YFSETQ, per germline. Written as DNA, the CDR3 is TGCGCCAGCAGCTTAATACAGGGCGACGAGCAGTACTTC. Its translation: CASSLIQGDEQYF.

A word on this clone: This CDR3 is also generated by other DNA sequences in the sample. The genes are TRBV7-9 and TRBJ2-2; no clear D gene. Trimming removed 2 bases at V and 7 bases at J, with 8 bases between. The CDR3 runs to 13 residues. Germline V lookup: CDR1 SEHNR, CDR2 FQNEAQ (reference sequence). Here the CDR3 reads CASSLLGIGELFF. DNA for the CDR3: TGTGCCAGCAGCTTACTAGGGATCGGGGAGCTGTTTTTT.

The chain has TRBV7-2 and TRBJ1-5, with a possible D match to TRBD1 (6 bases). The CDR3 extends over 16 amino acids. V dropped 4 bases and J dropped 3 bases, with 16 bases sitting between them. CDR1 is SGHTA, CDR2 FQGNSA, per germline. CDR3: CASSSQAGEVNQPQHF. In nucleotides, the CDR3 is TGTGCCAGCAGCTCCCAGGCAGGGGAGGTCAATCAGCCCCAGCATTTT.

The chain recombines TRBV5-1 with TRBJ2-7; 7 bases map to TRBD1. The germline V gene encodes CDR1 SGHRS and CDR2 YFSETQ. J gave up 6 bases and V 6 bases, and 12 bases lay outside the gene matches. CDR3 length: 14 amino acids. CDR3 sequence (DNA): TGCGCCAGCAACGTCGACGGGACAGTGAGCGAGCAGTACTTC. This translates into CASNVDGTVSEQYF.